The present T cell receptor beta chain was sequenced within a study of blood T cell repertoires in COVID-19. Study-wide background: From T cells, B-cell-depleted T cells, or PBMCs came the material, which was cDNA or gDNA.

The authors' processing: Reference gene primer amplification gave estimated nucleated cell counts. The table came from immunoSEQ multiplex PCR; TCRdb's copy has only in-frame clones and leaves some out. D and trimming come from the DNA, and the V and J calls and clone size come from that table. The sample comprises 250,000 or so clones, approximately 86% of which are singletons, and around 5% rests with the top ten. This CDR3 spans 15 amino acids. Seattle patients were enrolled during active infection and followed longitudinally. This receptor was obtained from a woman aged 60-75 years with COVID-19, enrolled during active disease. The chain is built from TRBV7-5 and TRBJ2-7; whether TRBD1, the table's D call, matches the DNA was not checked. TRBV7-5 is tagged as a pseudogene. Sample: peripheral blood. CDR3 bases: TGTGTCAGAAGCTTAGTGGGGCGGATTGCATACGAGCAGTACTTC. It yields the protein CVRSLVGRIAYEQYF.